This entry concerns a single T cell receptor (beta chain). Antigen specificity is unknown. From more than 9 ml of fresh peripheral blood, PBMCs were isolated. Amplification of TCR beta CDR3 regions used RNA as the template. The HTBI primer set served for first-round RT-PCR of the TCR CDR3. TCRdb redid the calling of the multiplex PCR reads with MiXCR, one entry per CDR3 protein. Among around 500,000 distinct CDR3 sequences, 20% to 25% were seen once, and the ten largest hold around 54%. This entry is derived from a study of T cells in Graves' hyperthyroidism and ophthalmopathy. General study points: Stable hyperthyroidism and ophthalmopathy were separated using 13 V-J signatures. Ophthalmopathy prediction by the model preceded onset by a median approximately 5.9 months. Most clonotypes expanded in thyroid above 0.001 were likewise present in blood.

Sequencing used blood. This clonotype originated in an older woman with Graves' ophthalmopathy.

Here the CDR3 reads CASRQGLGTQYF. DNA for the CDR3: TGTGCCAGTAGACAGGGTCTCGGCACGCAGTATTTT. The V and J genes are TRBV19 and TRBJ2-3; D is possibly TRBD1 (6 bases). This CDR3 region has 12 residues. V lost 6 bases, J lost 9 bases, and 13 bases lay in between. Germline V CDR1 and CDR2: LNHDA, SQIVND (reference sequence).